The 2 T cell receptor beta chains reported below all come from one sample, sequenced in a study of blood T cells in healthy people across ages. A second PCR, run for roughly 7 to 11 cycles, used a sample-barcoded 5' primer plus a J-beta primer mix. TCRdb called the 5' RACE reads again in MiXCR, with one record for every CDR3 protein. This sample carries about 690,000 distinct CDR3 sequences, around two fifths of them seen once, and the ten largest clones take 30%. Sequenced sample: blood. The receptor set was obtained from a man older than 75 in good health.

This clonotype has at least ten counts. The chain uses TRBV7-2 and TRBJ2-1; D is unclear. The germline V gene has CDR1 SGHTA and CDR2 FQGNSA. This CDR3 is 12 amino acids long. Trimming removed 5 bases from V and 10 bases from J, with 12 bases in between. The CDR3 region is CASSPVLREQFF. For the CDR3, the DNA is TGTGCCAGCAGCCCGGTCCTTAGGGAGCAGTTCTTC.

The DNA for the CDR3 is TGCAGCGTTGTTCAGGCGAGCGGGAGGGCCTCAGATACGCAGTATTTT. The encoded protein is CSVVQASGRASDTQYF. The chain carries TRBV29-1 and TRBJ2-3; 10 bases line up with TRBD2. The CDR3 has 16 residues. V shed 4 bases and J 4 bases; nucleotides not matched to a gene: 11. Germline CDR1 SQVTM, CDR2 ANQGSEA.